This T cell receptor beta chain originates from a study of Graves' ophthalmopathy and Graves' hyperthyroidism. Certain patients were not enrolled. These were patients with other autoimmune diseases, uncontrolled infections, pregnancy or lactation. PBMCs stemmed from approximately 9.7 ml of fresh peripheral blood. Study observations and caveats: An 81.08% specificity and 87.88% sensitivity were achieved by a 13-signature model that separated ophthalmopathy from stable hyperthyroidism.

The V gene's germline CDR1 is SGDLS and CDR2 YYNGEE. This CDR3 contains 15 residues. Trimming took off 0 bases at V and 3 bases at J, with 13 bases between the two ends. CDR3 regions of TCR beta were amplified from RNA transcripts. First-round RT-PCR relied on HTBI primers, and a second-round multiplex PCR came next. A single record per CDR3 protein comes from TCRdb applying MiXCR to the multiplex PCR reads. The sample has about 400,000 distinct CDR3 sequences, around 17% seen once; the top ten hold 1.6%. This clonotype was detected many times. Its target is unknown. The V and J genes are TRBV9 and TRBJ2-7, with unresolved D. The source of this sequence is a woman aged 18-29 years with Graves' ophthalmopathy. The sample consisted of peripheral blood. The CDR3 sequence is CASSVGLESYYEQYF. The CDR3 DNA is TGTGCCAGCAGCGTAGGACTGGAAAGCTACTACGAGCAGTACTTC.